One sample yielded the 14 T cell receptor beta chains listed below, sequenced in a study of blood T cell repertoires in COVID-19 (dated by TCRdb to 2018 to 2021). The library was built by means of the immunoSEQ multiplex PCR assay. The table was pulled from immuneACCESS by TCRdb, which kept in-frame rearrangements only. Such tables lose some clones; where checked, under half of the loss comes from unresolved V genes, and the rest has no known cause. Within this sample are over 150,000 clones, with around 90% of them counted one time only. Roughly 2.3% of the sample is held by the ten biggest clonotypes. Sequencing used peripheral blood. All receptors derive from a man aged 18 to 30 with acute or convalescent COVID-19.

The chain recombines TRBV27 with TRBJ2-3; D is possibly TRBD2 (6 bases). CDR3 length: 18 amino acids. The V gene lost 5 bases and the J gene lost 0 bases, with 21 bases spanning the gap. CDR1 and CDR2 from the germline V gene are MNHEY and SMNVEV (reference sequence). The chain's CDR3 is CASSPPGLLITSTDTQYF. In DNA form, the CDR3 reads TGTGCCAGCAGTCCTCCGGGACTTTTAATCACTAGCACAGATACGCAGTATTTT.

The CDR3, as DNA: TGTGCCAGCCTCCGGCAGGGTGAGGAAAAACTGTTTTTT. This sequence encodes CASLRQGEEKLFF. The chain recombines TRBV6-5 with TRBJ1-4, with D tentatively TRBD1 (5 bases). Trimming cost V 8 bases and J 8 bases, with 15 bases left between them. This CDR3 has 13 amino acids. The germline V gene has CDR1 MNHEY and CDR2 SVGAGI.

The genes are TRBV19 and TRBJ1-6; D possibly corresponds to TRBD1 (6 bases). Trimming left V 3 bases short and J 10 bases short, with 16 bases between. Per the germline V gene, CDR1 is LNHDA and CDR2 is SQIVND (reference sequence). CDR3 length equals 15 residues. CDR3 bases: TGTGCCAGTAGTATTCGAGGGGGTTTGGGGTCACCCCTCCACTTT. Translation gives CASSIRGGLGSPLHF.

The rearrangement joins TRBV6-5 to TRBJ1-5; D gene uncertain. Germline CDR1 MNHEY, CDR2 SVGAGI. Trimming shortened V by 4 bases and J by 3 bases, and 10 bases separated the two germline ends. This CDR3 spans 14 amino acids. The CDR3 loop reads CASSSVSNNQPQHF. As DNA, the CDR3 is TGTGCCAGCAGTTCTGTCTCTAACAATCAGCCCCAGCATTTT.

The rearrangement uses TRBV10-3 and TRBJ1-4; D gene ambiguous. CDR3 length equals 13 residues. The germline V and J ends were trimmed by 10 bases and 7 bases, with 16 bases remaining between them. CDR1 and CDR2 from the germline V gene are ENHRY and SYGVKD. The CDR3 loop reads CATMPRESEKLFF. CDR3 sequence (DNA): TGTGCCACCATGCCTCGGGAAAGTGAAAAACTGTTTTTT.

The chain recombines TRBV24-1 with TRBJ1-1; tentatively, D is TRBD1 (5 bases). The CDR3 has 13 amino acids. Trimming cost V 5 bases and J 4 bases, with 10 bases left between them. The germline V gene has CDR1 KGHDR and CDR2 SFDVKD. CDR3 region: CATSVGGGTEAFF. CDR3 DNA sequence: TGTGCCACCAGTGTGGGGGGAGGCACTGAAGCTTTCTTT.

This chain connects TRBV5-4 to TRBJ1-1; TRBD1 is a possible D gene (6 bases). The CDR3 runs 15 residues. V lost 4 bases to trimming and J lost 2 bases, with 15 bases between them. Germline V CDR1 and CDR2: SGHNT, YYREEE (reference sequence). The CDR3 DNA reads TGTGCCAGCAGCCCGGGGGGACAAACCAACACTGAAGCTTTCTTT. It encodes CASSPGGQTNTEAFF.

This clone was picked up one time. The chain is built from TRBV7-9 and TRBJ2-3; TRBD1 matches at 10 bases. Losses at the gene ends were 2 bases for V and 3 bases for J; bases not matched to a gene: 8. CDR1 and CDR2 (germline): SEHNR, FQNEAQ (reference sequence). The CDR3 is 17 amino acids. Written as DNA, the CDR3 is TGTGCCAGCAGCTTAATGACTAGGGACAGGGGAACAGATACGCAGTATTTT. Protein sequence: CASSLMTRDRGTDTQYF.

This clone appeared once. This chain's CDR3 is CASSSRGDEQFF. CDR3 nucleotides: TGTGCCAGCAGCTCTAGAGGTGATGAGCAGTTCTTC. V gene TRBV7-8 combines with J gene TRBJ2-1; no definite D call. The CDR3 totals 12 residues. Per the germline V gene, CDR1 is SGHVS and CDR2 is FQNEAQ. V was pared by 4 bases and J by 8 bases, with 9 bases between. The whole variable domain, filled in from reference TRBV7-8 and TRBJ2-1, reads GAGVSQSPRYKVAKRGQDVALRCDPISGHVSLFWYQQALGQGPEFLTYFQNEAQLDKSGLPSDRFFAERPEGSVSTLKIQRTQQEDSAVYLCASSSRGDEQFFGPGTRLTVL.

This rearrangement joins TRBV19 to TRBJ2-2; a weak D match, TRBD1 (5 bases). CDR1 is LNHDA, CDR2 SQIVND, per germline (reference sequence). The CDR3 covers 14 residues. The V gene lost 3 bases and the J gene lost 2 bases, with 7 bases spanning the gap. CDR3 DNA sequence: TGTGCCAGTAGTATCCAGGGAAACACCGGGGAGCTGTTTTTT. Residues: CASSIQGNTGELFF.

This clone was detected only once. The chain combines TRBV12-3 or TRBV12-4 with TRBJ1-1; the D is unclear. V lost 6 bases and J lost 1, with 9 bases in between. This CDR3 comprises 13 residues. CDR3 residues: CASREGGNTEAFF. DNA of the CDR3: TGTGCCAGCAGAGAGGGTGGGAACACTGAAGCTTTCTTT.

In this sample, this clone turned up once. The chain recombines TRBV9 with TRBJ2-3, with D possibly being TRBD1 (7 bases). Germline V lookup: CDR1 SGDLS, CDR2 YYNGEE. Trimming removed 4 bases at V and 8 bases at J, with 23 bases between. The CDR3 consists of 16 residues. The CDR3 DNA follows: TGTGCCAGCAGCCCCACAATCAGGGGGGTTGACGTTACGCAGTATTTT. It translates to CASSPTIRGVDVTQYF.

CDR3 bases: TGTGCCAGCAGCCCCGGGGGACAGGGGGCGCGTGGCTACACCTTC. It encodes CASSPGGQGARGYTF. J is TRBJ1-2 and V is TRBV28; 12 positions match TRBD1. Germline V gene sequence: CDR1 MDHEN, CDR2 SYDVKM. V lost 6 bases and J lost 7; bases outside the gene matches: 9. This CDR3 has 15 amino acids.

The chain combines TRBV7-6 with TRBJ2-3; TRBD2 matches 9 bases. The CDR3 is 15 amino acids. V lost 7 bases and J lost 3; bases outside the gene matches: 8. Germline loops: CDR1 SGHVS, CDR2 FNYEAQ. The DNA for the CDR3 is TGTGCCAGCAAGAGGACTAGCGCTCTAACAGATACGCAGTATTTT. Amino acids: CASKRTSALTDTQYF.